The rows below give T cell receptor beta chains drawn from one sample of a study of blood T cell repertoires in COVID-19. Using immunoSEQ multiplex PCR, the repertoire was profiled, and TCRdb retains in-frame clones only, with some absent. The table has some 120,000 clones, 75% to 90% seen once. The sequenced sample was peripheral blood. The receptor set was obtained from a man in his 70s with acute or convalescent COVID-19. Each CDR3 is given with its conserved first and last residue. D genes are given only for firm matches. The listing skips clone size in some rows; elsewhere it reads once, few, many or a size class.

TRBD1	TRBV5-6	NA	TRBJ1-6	TGTGCCAGCAGCTTTCTGGACAGGACATATAATTCACCCCTCCACTTT	CASSFLDRTYNSPLHF
NA	TRBV5-1	NA	TRBJ2-1	TGCGCCAGCAGCTACACCCTACAGGGAAACGAGCAGTTCTTC	CASSYTLQGNEQFF
TRBD1	TRBV29-1	NA	TRBJ2-5	TGCAGCGTTGGTCAGGGGGCCCAAGAGACCCAGTACTTC	CSVGQGAQETQYF
TRBD1	TRBV19	NA	TRBJ2-7	TGTGCCACCAGGACAGGGGCCTACGAGCAGTACTTC	CATRTGAYEQYF
NA	TRBV20-1	NA	TRBJ1-4	TGCATCGGCAGGGGTATAGAAAAACTGTTTTTT	CIGRGIEKLFF
NA	TRBV6-1	NA	TRBJ2-7	TGTGCCAGCAGTGAAGGGTACAGGGCCGAGCAGTACTTC	CASSEGYRAEQYF
NA	TRBV19	NA	TRBJ2-3	TGTGCCAGTAGTATATACGGACAGACAGATACGCAGTATTTT	CASSIYGQTDTQYF
TRBD1	TRBV6-5	NA	TRBJ2-3	TGTGCCAGCAGTCGCGGACAGGAGACATTACATACGCAGTATTTT	CASSRGQETLHTQYF
NA	TRBV16	NA	TRBJ1-5	TGTGCCAGCAGGGACAGTAGCAATCAGCCCCAGCATTTT	CASRDSSNQPQHF
TRBD1	TRBV19	NA	TRBJ1-5	TGTGCCAGTAGCAAGGACAGGGGGGGTTATCAGCCCCAGCATTTT	CASSKDRGGYQPQHF
NA	TRBV2	NA	TRBJ2-1	TGTGCCAGCAGTGGAGGACAGCCCTACAATGAGCAGTTCTTC	CASSGGQPYNEQFF
NA	TRBV6-6	few	TRBJ1-2	TGTGCCATTACGAGGGAGACTAACTATGGCTACACCTTC	CAITRETNYGYTF
NA	TRBV18	NA	TRBJ2-7	TGTGCCAGCTCTCTTTCCGGACTGTCCTACGAGCAGTACTTC	CASSLSGLSYEQYF
NA	TRBV9	few	TRBJ2-7	TGTGCCAGCAGCCCAGCGACGTATACCTACGAGCAGTACTTC	CASSPATYTYEQYF
NA	TRBV4-2	NA	TRBJ2-3	TGTGCCAGCAGCCAAGGGGTGAGACTGAGCACAGATACGCAGTATTTT	CASSQGVRLSTDTQYF
TRBD1	TRBV19	NA	TRBJ1-1	TGTGCCAGTAGTACCCTGACAGGGACATTGAACACTGAAGCTTTCTTT	CASSTLTGTLNTEAFF
TRBD1	TRBV2	NA	TRBJ1-1	TGTGCCAGCATGGGGACAGGGGGAACGAACACTGAAGCTTTCTTT	CASMGTGGTNTEAFF
NA	TRBV11-2	NA	TRBJ2-3	TGTGCCAGCACCTTAGAGAGACTAAGCACAGATACGCAGTATTTT	CASTLERLSTDTQYF
TRBD2	TRBV5-4	once	TRBJ2-5	TGTGCCAGCAGTACGCCGGGACTAGCGTCTAGGGAGACCCAGTACTTC	CASSTPGLASRETQYF
TRBD1	TRBV2	NA	TRBJ1-1	TGTGCCAGCAGTCTTCAGACAGGGGGGCAAGCTTTCTTT	CASSLQTGGQAFF
NA	TRBV28	NA	TRBJ1-1	TGTGCCAGCAGCCCGAGTCGGGGGGGGAGCACTGAAGCTTTCTTT	CASSPSRGGSTEAFF
NA	TRBV18	NA	TRBJ1-2	TGTGCCAGCTCACAAAGCAGGGCAGGGTCCCGCGCCGGATATGGCTACACCTTC	CASSQSRAGSRAGYGYTF
TRBD2	TRBV3-1/TRBV3-2	NA	TRBJ2-1	TGTGCCAGCAGCCAAGAAAGGGGACTAGCGGGAATTATTGATGAGCAGTTCTTC	CASSQERGLAGIIDEQFF
NA	TRBV7-2	NA	TRBJ2-1	TGTGCCAGCAATTTGGGCCGGCCTCTGAGTGAGCAGTTCTTC	CASNLGRPLSEQFF
NA	TRBV11-2	once	TRBJ1-5	TGTGCCAGCACCCCAGATCTGGACAGCCGTGGTCCCCAGCATTTT	CASTPDLDSRGPQHF
TRBD2	TRBV10-3	NA	TRBJ2-3	TGTGCCATCAGTGACCCGTCCCGGGGGGGCACAGATACGCAGTATTTT	CAISDPSRGGTDTQYF